This T cell receptor beta chain came from a study of T cell repertoires in cytomegalovirus infection. This clonotype was detected ten times or more. The CDR3 spans 15 residues. V was clipped by 7 bases and J by 5 bases, with 20 bases between them. Germline CDR1 is SNHLY and CDR2 is FYNNEI. TCRdb reprocessed the reads with MiXCR, giving one entry per CDR3 protein. The sample records under 150,000 distinct CDR3 sequences, less than 9.5% being singletons. The chain carries TRBV2 and TRBJ1-1; unclear D gene. Sequencing input: PBMCs. This receptor was obtained from a human donor in good health (CMV status not recorded). Some clones in this sample may be carry-over from other donors' samples. CDR3 DNA sequence: TGTGCCAGCAACGACGATCGGGGAGGCGGGACTGAAGCTTTCTTT. Translating gives CASNDDRGGGTEAFF. The full variable domain, completed using reference TRBV2 and TRBJ1-1, is EPEVTQTPSHQVTQMGQEVILRCVPISNHLYFYWYRQILGQKVEFLVSFYNNEISEKSEIFDDQFSVERPDGSNFTLKIRSTKLEDSAMYFCASNDDRGGGTEAFFGQGTRLTVV.